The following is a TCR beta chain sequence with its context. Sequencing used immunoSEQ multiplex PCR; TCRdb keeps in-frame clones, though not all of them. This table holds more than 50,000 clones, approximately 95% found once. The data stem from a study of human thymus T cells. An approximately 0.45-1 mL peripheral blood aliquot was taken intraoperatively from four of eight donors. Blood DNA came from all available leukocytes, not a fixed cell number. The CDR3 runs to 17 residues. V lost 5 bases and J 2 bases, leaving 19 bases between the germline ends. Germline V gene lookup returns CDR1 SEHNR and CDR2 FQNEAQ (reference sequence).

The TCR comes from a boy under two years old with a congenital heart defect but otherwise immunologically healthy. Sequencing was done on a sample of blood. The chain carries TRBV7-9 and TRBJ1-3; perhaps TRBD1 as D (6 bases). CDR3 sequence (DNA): TGTGCCAGCAGCATGATGGGGGCCGTGGGGCCTGGAAACACCATATATTTT. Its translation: CASSMMGAVGPGNTIYF.